A single sample gave rise to the 3 T cell receptor beta chains below, sequenced in a study of cytomegalovirus exposure and HLA in healthy donors. It was with 60 Vbeta and 13 Jbeta primers that the PCR ran. The method was immunoSEQ multiplex PCR; TCRdb's version includes in-frame clones alone and lacks a portion of them. The sample consists of 200,000 to 250,000 clones, more than 85% of them appearing once. Sequencing input: PBMCs. These receptors were collected from a woman between 18 and 29 years old in good health and CMV-seronegative.

A note on this clone: An end of the junction does not agree with germline; a read error may underlie this. The chain combines TRBV11-2 with TRBJ2-1; TRBD1 matches at 8 bases. Germline V gene data show CDR1 as SGHAT and CDR2 as FQNNGV. The CDR3 sequence is 12 residues long. The DNA for the CDR3 is TGTGCCAGCAGCTTATACGGGACAGGTATACTCTTC. Residues: CASSLYGTGILF.

The genes are TRBV10-3 and TRBJ2-3; 9 positions match TRBD2. In germline, CDR1 is ENHRY, CDR2 SYGVKD. The CDR3 contains 13 residues. V trimming: 8 bases; J trimming: 5 bases; junction bases outside the gene matches: 5. Here the CDR3 DNA reads TGTGCCATCGCGGGGGGGCGGGAAGATACGCAGTATTTT. It translates to CAIAGGREDTQYF.

Of note for this clone: The same CDR3 is also encoded by other DNA sequences in this sample. The chain uses TRBV27 and TRBJ1-5, with 8 bases that match TRBD1. The CDR3 covers 14 residues. V lost 5 bases, J lost 7 bases, and 7 bases stayed unmatched. Germline CDR1 is MNHEY and CDR2 is SMNVEV (reference sequence). The CDR3 loop reads CASSLGQGRQPQHF. CDR3 coding DNA: TGTGCCAGCAGTCTCGGACAGGGTCGGCAGCCCCAGCATTTT.